This TCR beta chain was identified during a study of blood T cell repertoires in COVID-19. Original handling: Reference gene primer amplification gave estimated nucleated cell counts. Clones were read by immunoSEQ multiplex PCR, and TCRdb kept only the in-frame ones, dropping some. D and trimming were read from the DNA, whereas the V and J calls and clone size are those reported in that table. The sample has 60,000 to 70,000 clones; 91% are singletons. V lost 4 bases to trimming and J lost 9 bases; unmatched junction nucleotides: 9. The CDR3 has 14 amino acids. Per germline, CDR1 SGHNT and CDR2 YYREEE (reference sequence).

The chain joins TRBV5-4 to TRBJ1-3; TRBD1 matches 8 bases. The material sequenced was peripheral blood. This receptor was obtained from a human donor in a cohort sampled during active COVID-19. The CDR3 bases are TGTGCCAGCAGCGGGGACAGGTTTTCCTCCACCATATATTTT. Encoded protein: CASSGDRFSSTIYF.